The entry that follows covers one TCR beta chain sequence. This clonotype was recorded a few times. Its recognized antigen is unknown. The input lacks base qualities; no much larger clone sits a single base away. These data originate in a study of T-cell memory formation after mild COVID-19 (dated by TCRdb to about 2021). Background for the entire study: TCR sequence clusters from the two donors were largely donor specific. In two donors, T-cell clones that expanded and contracted after mild COVID-19 were tracked by sequencing TCRalpha and TCRbeta repertoires over time. The cohort was made up of two young adult volunteers, one female and one male, who were previously healthy.

For sequencing, an Illumina NovaSeq 6000 was employed. Using 5'RACE with constant-segment primers, TCRalpha and TCRbeta cDNA libraries were constructed, with sample barcodes and unique molecular identifiers added in the process. Trizol reagent was used to extract RNA from every sample. Library amplification was performed in two PCR steps, and a second sample barcode and Illumina TruSeq adapters were introduced in the second step. Sequencing of the libraries was done on an Illumina NovaSeq, producing 2 x 150 bp paired-end reads. Per the source publication's procedure: Demultiplexing of reads and collapsing into UMI-guided consensus sequences were performed with migec v1.2.7. Using mixcr v2.1.11, UMI consensuses were aligned to TRA and TRB V and J templates and then assembled into clonotypes. A clonotype was counted as expanded or contracted only when both edgeR and NoisET called the clonotype significant, with the noise models trained on biological replicates. For edgeR calls, the thresholds were a false discovery rate-adjusted p below 0.01 and a log2 fold-change of 1. PCA with hierarchical clustering of max-normalized trajectories of the 1000 most abundant clonotypes was used as exploratory dynamics analysis. The CD4 or CD8 phenotype of responding clones was assigned using the separately sequenced CD4+ and CD8+ repertoires. The public reads were run again by TCRdb, first through fastp at Q25 and then through MiXCR, and only productive beta chains were kept. Entries are consolidated by CDR3 protein sequence, retaining the most common genes and DNA. The V and J calls, along with clone size, are taken from TCRdb and not from the paper's own processing. For this sample the table gives roughly 260,000 distinct CDR3 sequences, of which roughly 15% were detected only once. The top ten constitute around 3.4% of the sample.

Ficoll-Paque density gradient centrifugation was used to isolate PBMCs. Paper-wide results and their limitations: Only two mild cases were covered by the study, and larger cohorts that include severe cases with pre-infection samples were considered necessary. Contracting CD4+ clones were found mainly in CM and EM memory subsets, while CD8+ clones were enriched in EMRA. The detection of some responding clones in pre-infection memory suggests that pre-existing cross-reactive memory T cells joined the SARS-CoV-2 response. The second-wave clones that peaked on day 37 were not confirmed to be SARS-CoV-2 specific. Balanced CD4/CD8 phenotypes were observed for clones contracting from day 15 to 85, whereas a bias towards CD4+ was observed for a second wave of clones expanding from day 15 to 37.

Material for sequencing was PBMCs or a T cell subset sorted from them (not recorded which). The receptor comes from a man between 18 and 29 years old who had mild COVID-19 (a few samples of this study predate the infection). The sample titles of this study are shuffled in the database, so cell type and time point are left out; the donor was told from shared clones.

The CDR3 in this case is CASSFGDLYEQYF. The DNA reads as follows: TGTGCCAGCAGCTTCGGGGACCTCTACGAGCAGTACTTC. The V and J segments used are TRBV7-6 and TRBJ2-7; the D match is possibly TRBD1 or TRBD2, with 5 bases aligned in each. Trimming removed 3 bases from V and 3 bases from J, leaving 9 bases between the germline ends. The CDR1 and CDR2 encoded by the germline V gene are SGHVS and FNYEAQ. From the cysteine up to the phenylalanine, the CDR3 has a length of 13 residues. The kept DNA is CDR3 alone, 39 bases in frame from the first base.